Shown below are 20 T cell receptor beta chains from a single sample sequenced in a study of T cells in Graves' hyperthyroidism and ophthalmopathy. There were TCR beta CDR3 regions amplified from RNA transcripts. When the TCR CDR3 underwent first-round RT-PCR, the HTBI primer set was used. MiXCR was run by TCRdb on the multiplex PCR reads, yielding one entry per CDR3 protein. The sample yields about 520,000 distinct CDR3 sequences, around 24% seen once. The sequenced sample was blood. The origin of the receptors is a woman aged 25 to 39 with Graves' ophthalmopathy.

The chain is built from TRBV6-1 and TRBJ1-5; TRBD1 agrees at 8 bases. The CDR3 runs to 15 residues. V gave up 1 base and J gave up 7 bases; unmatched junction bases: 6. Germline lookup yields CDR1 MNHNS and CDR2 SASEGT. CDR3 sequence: CASSEGSGGRQPQHF. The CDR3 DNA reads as TGTGCCAGCAGTGAAGGGTCAGGGGGCAGGCAGCCCCAGCATTTT.

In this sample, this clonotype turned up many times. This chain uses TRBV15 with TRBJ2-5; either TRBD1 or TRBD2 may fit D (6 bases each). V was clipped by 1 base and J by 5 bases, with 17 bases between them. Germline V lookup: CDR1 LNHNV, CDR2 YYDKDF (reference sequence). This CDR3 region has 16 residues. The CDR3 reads CATSRAKGGIFETQYF. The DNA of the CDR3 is TGTGCCACCAGCAGAGCGAAGGGGGGAATCTTCGAGACCCAGTACTTC.

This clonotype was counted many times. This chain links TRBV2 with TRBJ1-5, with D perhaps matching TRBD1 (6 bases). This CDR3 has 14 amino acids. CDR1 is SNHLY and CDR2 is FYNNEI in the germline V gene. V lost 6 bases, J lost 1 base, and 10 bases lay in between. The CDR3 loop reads CASRGAGSNQPQHF. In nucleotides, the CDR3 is TGTGCCAGCAGGGGGGCGGGAAGCAATCAGCCCCAGCATTTT.

The CDR3 sequence: CASSEVSQPQHF. In DNA form, the CDR3 reads TGTGCCAGCAGTGAAGTCTCTCAGCCCCAGCATTTT. The genes are TRBV6-1 and TRBJ1-5; D unresolved. The CDR3 spans 12 residues. Germline V CDR1 and CDR2: MNHNS, SASEGT. V was shortened by 1 base and J by 6 bases, with 4 bases between the two germline ends.

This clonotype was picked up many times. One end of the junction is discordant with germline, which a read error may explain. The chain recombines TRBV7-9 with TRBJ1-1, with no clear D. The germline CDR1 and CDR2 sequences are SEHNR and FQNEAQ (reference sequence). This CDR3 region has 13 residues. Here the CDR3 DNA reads TGCGCCAGCAGCTTGCAGGAAGGCACTGAAGCTTTCTTT. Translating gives CASSLQEGTEAFF.

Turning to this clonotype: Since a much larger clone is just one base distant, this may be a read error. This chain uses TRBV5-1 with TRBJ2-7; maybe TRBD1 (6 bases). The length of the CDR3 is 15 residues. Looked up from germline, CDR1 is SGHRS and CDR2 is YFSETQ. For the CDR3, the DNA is TGCGCCATCAGCGACCGGGACATAAGCTCCTACGAGCAGTACTTC. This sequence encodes CAISDRDISSYEQYF.

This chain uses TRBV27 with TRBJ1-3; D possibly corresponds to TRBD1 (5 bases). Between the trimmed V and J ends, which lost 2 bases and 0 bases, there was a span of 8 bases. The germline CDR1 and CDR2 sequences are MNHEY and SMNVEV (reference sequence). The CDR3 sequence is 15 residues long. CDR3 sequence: CASSLIGGSGNTIYF. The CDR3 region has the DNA TGTGCCAGCAGTTTAATTGGGGGCTCTGGAAACACCATATATTTT.

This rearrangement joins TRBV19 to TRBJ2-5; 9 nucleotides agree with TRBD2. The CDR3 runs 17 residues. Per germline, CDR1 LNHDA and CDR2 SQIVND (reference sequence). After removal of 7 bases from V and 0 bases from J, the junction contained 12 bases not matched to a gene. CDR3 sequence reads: CASKLGGSGRNQETQYF. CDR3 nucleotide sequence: TGTGCCAGTAAGCTAGGTGGAAGCGGGAGGAACCAAGAGACCCAGTACTTC.

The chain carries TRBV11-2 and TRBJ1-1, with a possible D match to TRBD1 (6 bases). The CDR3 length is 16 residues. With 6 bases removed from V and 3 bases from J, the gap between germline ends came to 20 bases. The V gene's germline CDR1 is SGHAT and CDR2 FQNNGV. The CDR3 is CASSLRVQGMYTEAFF. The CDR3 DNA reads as TGTGCCAGCAGTCTAAGGGTCCAGGGGATGTACACTGAAGCTTTCTTT.

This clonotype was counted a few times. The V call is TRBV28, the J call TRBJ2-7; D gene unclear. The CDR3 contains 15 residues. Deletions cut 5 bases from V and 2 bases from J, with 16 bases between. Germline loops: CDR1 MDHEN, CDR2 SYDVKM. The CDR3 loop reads CASSLRHRFTYEQYF. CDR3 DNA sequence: TGTGCCAGCAGTCTCCGACACCGCTTCACCTACGAGCAGTACTTC.

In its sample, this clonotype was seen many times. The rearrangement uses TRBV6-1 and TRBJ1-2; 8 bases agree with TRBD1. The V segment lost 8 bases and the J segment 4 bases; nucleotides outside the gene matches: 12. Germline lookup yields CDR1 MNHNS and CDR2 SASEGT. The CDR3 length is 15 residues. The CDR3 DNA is TGTGCCAGCTTCGGGGGGACAGGATTCTCCTATGGCTACACCTTC. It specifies CASFGGTGFSYGYTF.

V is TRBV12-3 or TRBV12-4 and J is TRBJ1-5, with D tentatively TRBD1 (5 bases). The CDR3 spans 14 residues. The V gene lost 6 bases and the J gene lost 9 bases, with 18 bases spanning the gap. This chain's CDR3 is CASSLGTNIGPQHF. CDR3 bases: TGTGCCAGCAGCCTCGGGACTAATATTGGGCCCCAGCATTTT.

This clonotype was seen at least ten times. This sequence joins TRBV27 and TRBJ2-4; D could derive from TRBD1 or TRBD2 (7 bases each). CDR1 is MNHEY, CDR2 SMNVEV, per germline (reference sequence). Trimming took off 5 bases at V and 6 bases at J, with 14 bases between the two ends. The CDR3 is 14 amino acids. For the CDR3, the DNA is TGTGCCAGCAGTGCCCCAGGGGGGGGAAACATTCAGTACTTC. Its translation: CASSAPGGGNIQYF.

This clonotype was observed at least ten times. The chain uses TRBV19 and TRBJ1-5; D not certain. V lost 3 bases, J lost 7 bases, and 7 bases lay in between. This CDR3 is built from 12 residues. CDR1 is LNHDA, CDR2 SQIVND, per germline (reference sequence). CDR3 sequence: CASSMGRQPQHF. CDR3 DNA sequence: TGTGCCAGTAGTATGGGCCGGCAGCCCCAGCATTTT.

The CDR3 bases are TGTGCCAGTAGTAACGACAGGGGCACTGAAGCTTTCTTT. Its protein is CASSNDRGTEAFF. V gene TRBV19 combines with J gene TRBJ1-1; 8 bases map to TRBD1. V gave up 4 bases and J gave up 4 bases; unmatched junction bases: 2. The CDR3 extends over 13 amino acids. Per germline, CDR1 LNHDA and CDR2 SQIVND (reference sequence).

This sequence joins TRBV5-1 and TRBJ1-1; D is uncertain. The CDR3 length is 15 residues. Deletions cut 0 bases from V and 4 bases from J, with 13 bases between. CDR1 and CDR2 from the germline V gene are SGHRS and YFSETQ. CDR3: CASSLEKGESTEAFF. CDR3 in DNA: TGCGCCAGCAGCTTGGAAAAGGGAGAGAGCACTGAAGCTTTCTTT.

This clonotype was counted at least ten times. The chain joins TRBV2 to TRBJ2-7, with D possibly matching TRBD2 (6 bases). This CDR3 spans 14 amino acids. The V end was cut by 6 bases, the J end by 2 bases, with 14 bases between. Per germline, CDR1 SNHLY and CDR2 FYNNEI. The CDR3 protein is CASRPGLGPYEQYF. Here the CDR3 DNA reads TGTGCCAGCAGACCGGGACTTGGACCCTACGAGCAGTACTTC.

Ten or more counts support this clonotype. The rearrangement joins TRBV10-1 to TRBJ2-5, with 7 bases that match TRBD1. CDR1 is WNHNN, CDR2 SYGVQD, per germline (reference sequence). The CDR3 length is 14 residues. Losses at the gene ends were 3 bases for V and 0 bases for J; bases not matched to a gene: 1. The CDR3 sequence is CASSEDRDQETQYF. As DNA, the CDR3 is TGCGCCAGCAGTGAAGACAGGGACCAAGAGACCCAGTACTTC.

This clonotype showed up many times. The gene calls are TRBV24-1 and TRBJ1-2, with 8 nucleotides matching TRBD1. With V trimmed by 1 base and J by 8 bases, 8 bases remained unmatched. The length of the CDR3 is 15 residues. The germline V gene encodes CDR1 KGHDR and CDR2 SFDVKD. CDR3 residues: CATSDLQGVRRGYTF. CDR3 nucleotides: TGTGCCACCAGTGATTTACAGGGGGTACGGAGAGGCTACACCTTC.

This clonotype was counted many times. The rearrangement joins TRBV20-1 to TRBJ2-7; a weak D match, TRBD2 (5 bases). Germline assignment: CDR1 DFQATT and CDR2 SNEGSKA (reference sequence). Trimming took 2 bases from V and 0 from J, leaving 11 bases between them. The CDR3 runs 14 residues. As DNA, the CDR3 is TGCAGTGCTAGACGGACTCTCACCTCCTACGAGCAGTACTTC. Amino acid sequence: CSARRTLTSYEQYF.